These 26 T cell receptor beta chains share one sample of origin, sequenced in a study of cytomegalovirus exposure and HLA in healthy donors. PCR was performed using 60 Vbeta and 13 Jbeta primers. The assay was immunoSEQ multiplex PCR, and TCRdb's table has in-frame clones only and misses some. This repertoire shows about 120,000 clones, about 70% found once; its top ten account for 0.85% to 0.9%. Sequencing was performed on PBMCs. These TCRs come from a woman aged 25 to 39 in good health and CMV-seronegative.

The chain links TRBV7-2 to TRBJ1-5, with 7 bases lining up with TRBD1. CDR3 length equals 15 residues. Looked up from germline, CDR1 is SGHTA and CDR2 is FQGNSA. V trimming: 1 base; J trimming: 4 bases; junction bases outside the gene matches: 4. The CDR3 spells CASSLEGQTNQPQHF. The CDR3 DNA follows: TGTGCCAGCAGCTTAGAGGGACAGACAAATCAGCCCCAGCATTTT. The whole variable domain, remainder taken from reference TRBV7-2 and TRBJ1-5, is GAGVSQSPSNKVTEKGKDVELRCDPISGHTALYWYRQSLGQGLEFLIYFQGNSAPDKSGLPSDRFSAERTGGSVSTLTIQRTQQEDSAVYLCASSLEGQTNQPQHFGDGTRLSIL.

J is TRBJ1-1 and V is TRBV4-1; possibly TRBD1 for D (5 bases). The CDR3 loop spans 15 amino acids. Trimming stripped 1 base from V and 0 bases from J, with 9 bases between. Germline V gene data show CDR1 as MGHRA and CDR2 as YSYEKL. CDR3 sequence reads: CASSQGQGMNTEAFF. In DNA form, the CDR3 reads TGCGCCAGCAGCCAAGGGCAGGGCATGAACACTGAAGCTTTCTTT.

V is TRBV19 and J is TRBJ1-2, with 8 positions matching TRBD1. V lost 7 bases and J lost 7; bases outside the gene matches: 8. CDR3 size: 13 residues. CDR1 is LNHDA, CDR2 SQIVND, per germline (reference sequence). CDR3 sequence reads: CASISNGQGGYTF. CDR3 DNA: TGTGCCAGTATCTCCAACGGACAGGGTGGCTACACCTTC.

CDR3 sequence (DNA): TGTGCCAGCAGCGAATCCAACAGGGGAGCCACTGAAGCTTTCTTT. It codes for CASSESNRGATEAFF. The rearrangement joins TRBV7-9 to TRBJ1-1, with TRBD1 matching over 7 bases. J gave up 4 bases and V 5 bases, and 10 bases lay outside the gene matches. Germline V gene lookup returns CDR1 SEHNR and CDR2 FQNEAQ (reference sequence). The CDR3 runs to 15 residues. Combining the CDR3 with reference TRBV7-9 and TRBJ1-1 gives the whole variable domain DTGVSQNPRHKITKRGQNVTFRCDPISEHNRLYWYRQTLGQGPEFLTYFQNEAQLEKSRLLSDRFSAERPKGSFSTLEIQRTEQGDSAMYLCASSESNRGATEAFFGQGTRLTVV.

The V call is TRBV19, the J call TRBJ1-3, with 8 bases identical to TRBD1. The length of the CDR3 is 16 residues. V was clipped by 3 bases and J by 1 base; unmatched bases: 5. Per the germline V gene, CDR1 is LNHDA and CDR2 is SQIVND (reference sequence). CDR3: CASSIERQGSGNTIYF. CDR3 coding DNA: TGTGCCAGTAGTATCGAACGACAGGGGTCTGGAAACACCATATATTTT.

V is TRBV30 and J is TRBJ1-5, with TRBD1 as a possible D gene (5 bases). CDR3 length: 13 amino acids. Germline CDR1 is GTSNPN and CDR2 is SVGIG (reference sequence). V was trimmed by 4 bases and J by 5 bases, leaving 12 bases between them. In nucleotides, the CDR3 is TGTGCCTGGACGTTGACAGCAGATCAGCCCCAGCATTTT. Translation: CAWTLTADQPQHF.

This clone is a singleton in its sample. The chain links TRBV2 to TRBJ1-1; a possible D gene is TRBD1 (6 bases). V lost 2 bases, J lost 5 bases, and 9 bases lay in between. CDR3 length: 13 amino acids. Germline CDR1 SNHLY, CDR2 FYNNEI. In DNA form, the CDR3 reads TGTGCCAGCAGTGAATCAGGGGATACTGAAGCTTTCTTT. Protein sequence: CASSESGDTEAFF.

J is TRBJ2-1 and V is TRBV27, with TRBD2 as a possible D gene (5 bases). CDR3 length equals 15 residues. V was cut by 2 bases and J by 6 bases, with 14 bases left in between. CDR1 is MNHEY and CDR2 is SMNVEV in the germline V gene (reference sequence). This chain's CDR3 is CASSLSGSASNEQFF. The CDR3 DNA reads TGTGCCAGCAGTTTAAGCGGTTCCGCATCCAATGAGCAGTTCTTC.

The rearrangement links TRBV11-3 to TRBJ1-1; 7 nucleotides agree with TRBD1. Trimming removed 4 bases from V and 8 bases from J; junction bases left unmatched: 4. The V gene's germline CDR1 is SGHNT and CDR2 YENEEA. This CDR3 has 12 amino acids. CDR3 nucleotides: TGTGCCAGCAGCTCCCGACAGGGCGAAGCTTTCTTT. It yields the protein CASSSRQGEAFF.

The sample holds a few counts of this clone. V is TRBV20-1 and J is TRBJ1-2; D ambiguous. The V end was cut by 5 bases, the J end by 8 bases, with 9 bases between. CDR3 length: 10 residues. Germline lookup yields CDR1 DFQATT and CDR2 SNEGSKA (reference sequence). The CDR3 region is CSARREGYTF. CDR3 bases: TGCAGTGCTCGGAGAGAGGGCTACACCTTC.

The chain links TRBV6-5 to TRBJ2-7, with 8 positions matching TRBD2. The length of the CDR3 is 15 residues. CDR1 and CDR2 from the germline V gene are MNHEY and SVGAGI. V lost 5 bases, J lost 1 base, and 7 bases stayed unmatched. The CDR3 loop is CASSLIAGRSYEQYF. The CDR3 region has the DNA TGTGCCAGCAGTCTCATAGCGGGACGATCCTACGAGCAGTACTTC.

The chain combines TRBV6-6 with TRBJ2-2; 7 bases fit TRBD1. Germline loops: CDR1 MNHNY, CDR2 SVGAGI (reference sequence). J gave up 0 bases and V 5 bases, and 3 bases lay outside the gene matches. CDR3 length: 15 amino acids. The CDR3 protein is CASSRDRSNTGELFF. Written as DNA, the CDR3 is TGTGCCAGCAGTCGGGACAGATCGAACACCGGGGAGCTGTTTTTT.

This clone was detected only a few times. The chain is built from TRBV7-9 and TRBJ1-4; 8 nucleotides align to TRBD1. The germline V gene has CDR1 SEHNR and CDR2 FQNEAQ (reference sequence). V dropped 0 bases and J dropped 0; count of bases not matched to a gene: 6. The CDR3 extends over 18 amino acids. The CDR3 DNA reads TGTGCCAGCAGCTTAGCGCGGACAGGGCTATCAACTAATGAAAAACTGTTTTTT. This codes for CASSLARTGLSTNEKLFF.

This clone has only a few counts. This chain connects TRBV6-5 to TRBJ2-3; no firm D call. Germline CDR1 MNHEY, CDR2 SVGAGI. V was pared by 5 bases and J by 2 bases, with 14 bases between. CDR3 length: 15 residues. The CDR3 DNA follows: TGTGCCAGCAGTCTGACCCTAGGAACCACAGATACGCAGTATTTT. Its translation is CASSLTLGTTDTQYF.

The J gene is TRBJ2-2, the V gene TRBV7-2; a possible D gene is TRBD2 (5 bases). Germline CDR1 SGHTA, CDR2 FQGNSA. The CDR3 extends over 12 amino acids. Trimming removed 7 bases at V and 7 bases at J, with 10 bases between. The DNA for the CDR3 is TGTGCCAGCACCCCGGGGATCGGGGAGCTGTTTTTT. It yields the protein CASTPGIGELFF.

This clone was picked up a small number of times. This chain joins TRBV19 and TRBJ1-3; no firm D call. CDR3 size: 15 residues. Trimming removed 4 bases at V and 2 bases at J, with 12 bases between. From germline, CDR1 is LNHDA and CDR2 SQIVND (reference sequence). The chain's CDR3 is CASSTTGRPGNTIYF. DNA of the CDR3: TGTGCCAGTAGTACGACTGGGAGACCTGGAAACACCATATATTTT.

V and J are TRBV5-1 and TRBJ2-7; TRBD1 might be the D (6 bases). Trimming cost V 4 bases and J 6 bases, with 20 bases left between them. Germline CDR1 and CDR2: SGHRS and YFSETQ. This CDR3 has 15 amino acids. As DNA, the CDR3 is TGCGCCAGCAGCGAAGGGACGGCCAAAGGGGGCGAGCAGTACTTC. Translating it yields CASSEGTAKGGEQYF.

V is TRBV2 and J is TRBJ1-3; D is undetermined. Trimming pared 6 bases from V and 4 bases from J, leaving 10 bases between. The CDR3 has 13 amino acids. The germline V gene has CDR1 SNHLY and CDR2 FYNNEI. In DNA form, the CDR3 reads TGTGCCAGCAGCGAGGGTATGGGAAACACCATATATTTT. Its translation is CASSEGMGNTIYF.

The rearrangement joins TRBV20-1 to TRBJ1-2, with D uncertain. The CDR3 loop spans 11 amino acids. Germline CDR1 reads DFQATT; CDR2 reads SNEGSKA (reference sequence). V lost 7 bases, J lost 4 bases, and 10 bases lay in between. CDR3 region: CSVSTGYGYTF. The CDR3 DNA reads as TGCAGTGTATCGACTGGCTATGGCTACACCTTC.

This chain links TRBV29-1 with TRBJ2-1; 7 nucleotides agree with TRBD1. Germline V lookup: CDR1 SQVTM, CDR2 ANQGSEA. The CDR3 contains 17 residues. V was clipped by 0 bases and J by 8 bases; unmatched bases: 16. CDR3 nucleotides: TGCAGCGTTGAAGATCAGATTAACAGGGGATGTTGCTATGAGCAGTTCTTC. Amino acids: CSVEDQINRGCCYEQFF.

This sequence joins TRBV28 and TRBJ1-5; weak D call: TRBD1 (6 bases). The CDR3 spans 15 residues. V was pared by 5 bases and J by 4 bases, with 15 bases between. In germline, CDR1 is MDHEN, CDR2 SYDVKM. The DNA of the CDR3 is TGTGCCAGCAGTCTGGAACAGGGCTGGAATCAGCCCCAGCATTTT. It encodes CASSLEQGWNQPQHF.

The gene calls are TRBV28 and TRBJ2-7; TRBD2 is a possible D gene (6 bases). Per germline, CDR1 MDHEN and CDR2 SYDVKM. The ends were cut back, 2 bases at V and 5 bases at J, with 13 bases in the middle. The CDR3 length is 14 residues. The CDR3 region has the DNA TGTGCCAGCAGTTTAGATGCGGGGAGCCACGAGCAGTACTTC. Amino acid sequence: CASSLDAGSHEQYF. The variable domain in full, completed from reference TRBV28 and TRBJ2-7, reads DVKVTQSSRYLVKRTGEKVFLECVQDMDHENMFWYRQDPGLGLRLIYFSYDVKMKEKGDIPEGYSVSREKKERFSLILESASTNQTSMYLCASSLDAGSHEQYFGPGTRLTVT.

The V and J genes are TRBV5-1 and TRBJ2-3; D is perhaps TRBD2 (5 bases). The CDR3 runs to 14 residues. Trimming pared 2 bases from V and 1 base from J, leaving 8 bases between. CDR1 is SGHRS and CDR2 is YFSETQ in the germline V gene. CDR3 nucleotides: TGCGCCAGCAGCTTAATCGGGGGCACAGATACGCAGTATTTT. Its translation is CASSLIGGTDTQYF.

CDR3 sequence (DNA): TGTGCCAGTAGTAAATCCGGGAACACTGAAGCTTTCTTT. Amino acid sequence: CASSKSGNTEAFF. The V gene is TRBV19, the J gene TRBJ1-1; D gene ambiguous. The CDR3 has 13 residues. V was trimmed by 4 bases and J by 1 base, leaving 7 bases between them. Germline loops: CDR1 LNHDA, CDR2 SQIVND (reference sequence). The entire variable domain, with the rest obtained from reference TRBV19 and TRBJ1-1, is as follows: DGGITQSPKYLFRKEGQNVTLSCEQNLNHDAMYWYRQDPGQGLRLIYYSQIVNDFQKGDIAEGYSVSREKKESFPLTVTSAQKNPTAFYLCASSKSGNTEAFFGQGTRLTVV.

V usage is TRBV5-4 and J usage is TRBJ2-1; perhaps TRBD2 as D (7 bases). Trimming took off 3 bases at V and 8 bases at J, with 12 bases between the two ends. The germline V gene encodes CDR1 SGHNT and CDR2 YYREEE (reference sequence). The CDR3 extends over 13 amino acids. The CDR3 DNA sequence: TGTGCCAGCAGCTCCGCCGGGGGGCATGAGCAGTTCTTC. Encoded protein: CASSSAGGHEQFF.

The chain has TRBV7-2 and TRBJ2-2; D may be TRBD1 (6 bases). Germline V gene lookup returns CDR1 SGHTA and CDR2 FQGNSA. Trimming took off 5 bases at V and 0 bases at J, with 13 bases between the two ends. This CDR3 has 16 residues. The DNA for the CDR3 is TGTGCCAGCAGCCAAAGGACAGTTACGAACACCGGGGAGCTGTTTTTT. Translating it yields CASSQRTVTNTGELFF.